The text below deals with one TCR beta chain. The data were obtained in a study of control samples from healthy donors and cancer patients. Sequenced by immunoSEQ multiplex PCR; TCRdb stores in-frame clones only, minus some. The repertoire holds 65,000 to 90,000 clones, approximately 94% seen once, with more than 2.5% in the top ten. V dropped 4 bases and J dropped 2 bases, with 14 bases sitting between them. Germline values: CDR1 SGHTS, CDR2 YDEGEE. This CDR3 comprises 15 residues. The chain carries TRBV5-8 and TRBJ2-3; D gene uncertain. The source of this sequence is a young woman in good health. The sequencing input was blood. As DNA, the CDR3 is TGTGCCAGCAGCCCCGAGAAAATTGCCACAGATACGCAGTATTTT. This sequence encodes CASSPEKIATDTQYF. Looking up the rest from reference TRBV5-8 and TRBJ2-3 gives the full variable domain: EAGVTQSPTHLIKTRGQQATLRCSPISGHTSVYWYQQALGLGLQFLLWYDEGEERNRGNFPPRFSGRQFPNYSSELNVNALELEDSALYLCASSPEKIATDTQYFGPGTRLTVL.